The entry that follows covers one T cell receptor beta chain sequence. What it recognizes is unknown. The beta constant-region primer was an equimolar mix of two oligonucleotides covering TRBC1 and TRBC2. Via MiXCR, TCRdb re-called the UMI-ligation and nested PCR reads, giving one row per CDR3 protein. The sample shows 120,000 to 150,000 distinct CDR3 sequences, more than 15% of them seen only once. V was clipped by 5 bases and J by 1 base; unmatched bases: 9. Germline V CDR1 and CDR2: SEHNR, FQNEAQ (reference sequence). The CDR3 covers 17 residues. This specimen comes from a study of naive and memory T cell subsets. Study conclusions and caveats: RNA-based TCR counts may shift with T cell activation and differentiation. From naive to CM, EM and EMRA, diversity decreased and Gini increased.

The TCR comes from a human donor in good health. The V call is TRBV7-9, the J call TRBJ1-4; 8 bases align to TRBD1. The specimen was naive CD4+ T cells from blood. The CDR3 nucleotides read TGTGCCAGCAGCCCAGGACAGGGCTTTAAAACTAATGAAAAACTGTTTTTT. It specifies CASSPGQGFKTNEKLFF.